The entry below gives a single T cell receptor beta chain sequence along with its context. As yet, its antigen is unknown. Researchers amplified the TCR beta CDR3 regions from RNA transcripts. With the HTBI primer set, the TCR CDR3 went through a first round of RT-PCR. In TCRdb, the multiplex PCR reads were re-called with MiXCR into one record per CDR3 protein. In the table there are 700,000 to 850,000 distinct CDR3 sequences, 30% to 40% of which are singletons. The data are from a study of T cells in Graves' hyperthyroidism and ophthalmopathy. Regarding the study as a whole: The model made its ophthalmopathy prediction, and onset followed a median about 6 months later.

Germline V lookup: CDR1 SGDLS, CDR2 YYNGEE. The CDR3 spans 13 residues. V gave up 6 bases and J gave up 8 bases; unmatched junction bases: 8. Every diagnosis used clinical symptoms, serum thyroxine and TRAb, thyroid ultrasound and orbital computed tomography. This sequence joins TRBV9 and TRBJ1-2, with TRBD1 matching 9 bases. Sequenced material: blood. The TCR sequence derives from a middle-aged woman with Graves' hyperthyroidism. CDR3 DNA sequence: TGTGCCAGCACCCCAACAGGGGGCGACGGCTACACCTTC. It translates to CASTPTGGDGYTF. Based on the CDR3 plus reference TRBV9 and TRBJ1-2, the full variable domain is DSGVTQTPKHLITATGQRVTLRCSPRSGDLSVYWYQQSLDQGLQFLIQYYNGEERAKGNILERFSAQQFPDLHSELNLSSLELGDSALYFCASTPTGGDGYTFGSGTRLTVV.